This paragraph covers one T cell receptor (beta chain) sequence. This CDR3 spans 16 amino acids. Looked up from germline, CDR1 is LGHNA and CDR2 is YSLEER. Trimming left V 0 bases short and J 2 bases short, with 13 bases between. The data derive from a study of blood T cell repertoires in COVID-19. At the level of the study: Samples taken during acute and convalescent COVID-19 were collected in the United States, Italy and Spain.

During active infection, Seattle patients enrolled and were then monitored through disease. As processed by the authors: Reference gene primer amplification gave nucleated cell count estimates. The protocol was immunoSEQ multiplex PCR, while the TCRdb copy is restricted to in-frame clones and leaves out a portion. That table gives V, J and clone size, and the DNA gave D and trimming. This table holds roughly 200,000 clones, 65% to 85% found once. Sequenced input: peripheral blood. The chain recombines TRBV4-3 with TRBJ2-5; D unclear. The sequence came from a woman in her twenties or thirties with COVID-19, enrolled during active disease. The CDR3 nucleotides read TGCGCCAGCAGCCAAGACCGTGCAGGTCGGCAAGAGACCCAGTACTTC. Translation gives CASSQDRAGRQETQYF.